Following are 27 T cell receptor beta chains from one sample sequenced in a study of cytomegalovirus exposure and HLA in healthy donors. The primer mix had 60 Vbeta and 13 Jbeta primers. Using immunoSEQ multiplex PCR, the repertoire was profiled, and TCRdb retains in-frame clones only, with some absent. Among around 230,000 clones, about four fifths were seen once, and the ten largest hold around 6%. What was sequenced was PBMCs. Receptors originate from a middle-aged man in good health and CMV-seropositive.

The chain is built from TRBV4-1 and TRBJ1-2; D is unclear. Trimming stripped 5 bases from V and 3 bases from J, with 19 bases between. The CDR3 sequence is 16 residues long. Germline CDR1 MGHRA, CDR2 YSYEKL. The CDR3 coding sequence is TGCGCCAGCAGCTACCAAGGTACCTTTCGGGACTATGGCTACACCTTC. It is translated as CASSYQGTFRDYGYTF.

V gene TRBV19 combines with J gene TRBJ1-2, with 9 bases aligning to TRBD1. The length of the CDR3 is 13 residues. Trimming took 7 bases from V and 2 from J; bases not matched to a gene: 2. CDR1 and CDR2 (germline): LNHDA, SQIVND (reference sequence). The CDR3 is CASIGTGNYGYTF. The CDR3 DNA sequence: TGTGCCAGTATCGGGACAGGGAACTATGGCTACACCTTC.

The chain uses TRBV7-3 and TRBJ1-1, with a tentative D call TRBD1 (6 bases). Germline assignment: CDR1 SGHTA and CDR2 FQGTGA. The CDR3 is 14 residues long. With 5 bases removed from V and 1 base from J, the gap between germline ends came to 11 bases. The CDR3 DNA reads TGTGCCAGCAGCGGGCGGACAGAGAACACTGAAGCTTTCTTT. Translation: CASSGRTENTEAFF.

The V gene is TRBV6-1, the J gene TRBJ1-5, with TRBD1 matching 9 bases. The CDR3 consists of 15 residues. V shed 4 bases and J 9 bases; nucleotides not matched to a gene: 10. Looked up from germline, CDR1 is MNHNS and CDR2 is SASEGT. The CDR3 reads CASSADRGSLRPQHF. In DNA, the CDR3 is TGTGCCAGCAGTGCGGACAGGGGTTCTTTGAGGCCCCAGCATTTT.

In its sample, this clone was seen once. This sequence joins TRBV11-2 and TRBJ2-7, with D uncertain. The CDR3 runs to 14 residues. Trimming shortened V by 1 base and J by 3 bases, and 10 bases separated the two germline ends. CDR1 and CDR2 from the germline V gene are SGHAT and FQNNGV. The CDR3 here is CASSLGWVGYEQYV. Written as DNA, the CDR3 is TGTGCCAGCAGCTTAGGGTGGGTGGGCTACGAGCAGTACGTC.

V is TRBV30 and J is TRBJ2-3, with TRBD1 matching over 9 bases. The CDR3 is 14 amino acids. Germline V gene data show CDR1 as GTSNPN and CDR2 as SVGIG (reference sequence). J lost 1 base, V lost 3 bases, and 2 bases had no gene match. The CDR3 spells CAWRRTGGTDTQYF. The CDR3 DNA follows: TGTGCCTGGAGGAGGACAGGGGGCACAGATACGCAGTATTTT.

This sequence joins TRBV4-1 and TRBJ2-1; 7 bases agree with TRBD2. Per germline, CDR1 MGHRA and CDR2 YSYEKL. The CDR3 length is 19 residues. J gave up 2 bases and V 0 bases, and 13 bases lay outside the gene matches. DNA of the CDR3: TGCGCCAGCAGCCAAGATCTTATTAGCGGGCCTCAAACCTACAATGAGCAGTTCTTC. This translates into CASSQDLISGPQTYNEQFF.

The rearrangement links TRBV5-1 to TRBJ2-5, with 10 bases identical to TRBD2. Trimming removed 1 base from V and 2 bases from J; junction bases left unmatched: 11. The CDR3 is 18 amino acids. The germline gives CDR1 SGHRS, CDR2 YFSETQ. The CDR3: CASSLSPAGGPGQETQYF. CDR3 nucleotides: TGCGCCAGCAGCTTGAGTCCAGCGGGAGGGCCCGGGCAAGAGACCCAGTACTTC.

This clone showed up just a few times. The V and J genes are TRBV2 and TRBJ1-1; D gene uncertain. CDR1 is SNHLY and CDR2 is FYNNEI in the germline V gene. The CDR3 consists of 15 residues. V was trimmed by 1 base and J by 1 base, leaving 10 bases between them. The CDR3 is CASSEEWLSNTEAFF. CDR3 DNA sequence: TGTGCCAGCAGTGAAGAATGGCTGTCGAACACTGAAGCTTTCTTT.

The genes are TRBV5-1 and TRBJ1-1, with a tentative D call TRBD1 (5 bases). Germline CDR1 reads SGHRS; CDR2 reads YFSETQ. The CDR3 loop spans 14 amino acids. Deletions cut 1 base from V and 2 bases from J, with 9 bases between. This chain's CDR3 is CASSLPGPNTEAFF. CDR3 coding DNA: TGCGCCAGCAGCTTGCCAGGGCCAAACACTGAAGCTTTCTTT.

The rearrangement uses TRBV2 and TRBJ2-7; 8 bases map to TRBD2. The CDR3 runs 14 residues. J gave up 5 bases and V 3 bases, and 6 bases lay outside the gene matches. Germline CDR1 SNHLY, CDR2 FYNNEI. The CDR3 DNA reads as TGTGCCAGCAGTGACGGGGGGGGGATCCACGAGCAGTACGTC. It encodes CASSDGGGIHEQYV.

This clone was seen only once. The chain is built from TRBV7-6 and TRBJ1-2, with 9 bases fitting TRBD1. V shed 0 bases and J 6 bases; nucleotides not matched to a gene: 8. Looked up from germline, CDR1 is SGHVS and CDR2 is FNYEAQ. The CDR3 contains 16 residues. CDR3 region: CASSLALGTGSNGYTF. The CDR3 nucleotides read TGTGCCAGCAGCTTAGCGCTTGGGACAGGGAGTAATGGCTACACCTTC.

The chain couples TRBV5-1 to TRBJ1-2, with 7 bases fitting TRBD1. V shed 4 bases, J shed 5 bases, and the junction held 8 bases outside the gene matches. Germline assignment: CDR1 SGHRS and CDR2 YFSETQ. The CDR3 contains 14 residues. CDR3 in amino acids: CASSVTGFRYGYTF. As DNA, the CDR3 is TGCGCCAGCAGCGTGACAGGGTTTCGGTATGGCTACACCTTC.

The chain combines TRBV7-9 with TRBJ2-1; D perhaps matches TRBD1 (6 bases). V lost 5 bases and J 4 bases, leaving 9 bases between the germline ends. Germline loops: CDR1 SEHNR, CDR2 FQNEAQ (reference sequence). This CDR3 contains 13 residues. CDR3 region: CASSQGTYNEQFF. The CDR3, as DNA: TGTGCCAGCAGCCAGGGGACATACAATGAGCAGTTCTTC.

This rearrangement joins TRBV6-1 to TRBJ1-4; no clear D. Germline V gives CDR1 MNHNS, CDR2 SASEGT. The CDR3 consists of 14 residues. V shed 6 bases and J shed 2 bases, with 10 bases lying between them. The CDR3 DNA reads TGTGCCAGCAGGGAGGAGTTGACTAATGAAAAACTGTTTTTT. Its protein is CASREELTNEKLFF.

The CDR3 loop reads CASSLGGEREGHNEQFF. CDR3 sequence (DNA): TGTGCCAGCAGCTTAGGGGGGGAACGGGAGGGCCACAATGAGCAGTTCTTC. The chain is built from TRBV7-9 and TRBJ2-1; 8 bases agree with TRBD2. Germline loops: CDR1 SEHNR, CDR2 FQNEAQ (reference sequence). The CDR3 covers 17 residues. V trimming: 1 base; J trimming: 5 bases; junction bases outside the gene matches: 10.

This clone turned up a few times. The V and J genes are TRBV2 and TRBJ2-1, with 7 bases that match TRBD2. The CDR3 spans 16 residues. V trimming: 4 bases; J trimming: 0 bases; junction bases outside the gene matches: 6. From germline, CDR1 is SNHLY and CDR2 FYNNEI. CDR3 DNA: TGTGCCAGCAGTGTACCCCGGGACTACTCCTACAATGAGCAGTTCTTC. Protein sequence: CASSVPRDYSYNEQFF.

This chain joins TRBV25-1 and TRBJ2-4; D possibly corresponds to TRBD1 (6 bases). Germline V gene data show CDR1 as MGHDK and CDR2 as SYGVNS. Trimming took 3 bases from V and 3 from J, leaving 15 bases between them. The CDR3 is 16 residues long. The CDR3 bases are TGTGCCAGCAGTGACGCCTCGACAGGCAGCAAAAACATTCAGTACTTC. It encodes CASSDASTGSKNIQYF. Drawing the rest from reference TRBV25-1 and TRBJ2-4, the complete variable domain is EADIYQTPRYLVIGTGKKITLECSQTMGHDKMYWYQQDPGMELHLIHYSYGVNSTEKGDLSSESTVSRIRTEHFPLTLESARPSHTSQYLCASSDASTGSKNIQYFGAGTRLSVL.

The CDR3 bases are TGTGCCAGCAGTCCCGCGACTAGCGGGAGGGGTACAGATACGCAGTATTTT. Its protein is CASSPATSGRGTDTQYF. This chain links TRBV27 with TRBJ2-3; the match to TRBD2 covers 14 bases. The V gene's germline CDR1 is MNHEY and CDR2 SMNVEV (reference sequence). There are 17 residues in the CDR3. The trim removed 5 bases at V and 3 bases at J, leaving 7 bases unmatched.

The gene calls are TRBV6-1 and TRBJ2-7, with a tentative D call TRBD2 (6 bases). The V end lost 4 bases, the J end lost 5 bases, and 18 bases lay between the germline ends. The CDR3 has 15 residues. The germline gives CDR1 MNHNS, CDR2 SASEGT. CDR3 protein: CASSGGLPPPDEQYF. CDR3 coding DNA: TGTGCCAGCAGTGGGGGACTTCCTCCCCCGGACGAGCAGTACTTC.

This rearrangement joins TRBV9 to TRBJ2-2, with a possible D match to TRBD1 (6 bases). The CDR3 is made up of 15 amino acids. Trimming cost V 1 base and J 1 base, with 8 bases left between them. The germline CDR1 and CDR2 sequences are SGDLS and YYNGEE. CDR3 region: CASSVSGVNTGELFF. In nucleotides, the CDR3 is TGTGCCAGCAGCGTATCAGGGGTGAACACCGGGGAGCTGTTTTTT.

V and J are TRBV15 and TRBJ2-1, with 10 bases fitting TRBD2. Trimming cost V 0 bases and J 16 bases; bases outside gene matches: 9. Germline CDR1 and CDR2: LNHNV and YYDKDF (reference sequence). The CDR3 loop spans 14 amino acids. CDR3 residues: CATSRDRLAGVEFF. CDR3 DNA sequence: TGTGCCACCAGCAGAGATAGGCTAGCGGGAGTAGAATTCTTC.

The chain is built from TRBV5-1 and TRBJ1-1; 8 nucleotides line up with TRBD1. The ends lost 0 bases at V and 0 bases at J; junction bases unmatched: 7. The CDR3 extends over 17 amino acids. Germline loops: CDR1 SGHRS, CDR2 YFSETQ. CDR3 residues: CASSLVAGGMMNTEAFF. The CDR3, as DNA: TGCGCCAGCAGCTTGGTGGCAGGGGGCATGATGAACACTGAAGCTTTCTTT.

J is TRBJ2-2 and V is TRBV30, with no clear D. The V gene lost 2 bases and the J gene lost 0 bases, with 4 bases spanning the gap. Germline values: CDR1 GTSNPN, CDR2 SVGIG (reference sequence). This CDR3 region has 13 residues. The DNA of the CDR3 is TGTGCCTGGAGTCTTTCGAACACCGGGGAGCTGTTTTTT. It translates to CAWSLSNTGELFF.

In its sample, this clone was seen a few times. The chain has TRBV7-8 and TRBJ1-3; D possibly corresponds to TRBD1 (6 bases). Trimming took off 5 bases at V and 2 bases at J, with 10 bases between the two ends. The CDR3 sequence is 14 residues long. CDR1 SGHVS and CDR2 FQNEAQ come from the germline V gene. The CDR3 protein is CASSRRQAGNTIYF. CDR3 DNA sequence: TGTGCCAGCAGCCGACGACAGGCTGGAAACACCATATATTTT.

This chain connects TRBV5-6 to TRBJ2-7, with D tentatively TRBD2 (5 bases). Germline assignment: CDR1 SGHDT and CDR2 YYEEEE. V dropped 0 bases and J dropped 1 base, with 5 bases sitting between them. This CDR3 contains 13 residues. CDR3 nucleotides: TGTGCCAGCAGCTTGGCGGGATCCTACGAGCAGTACGTC. Amino acid sequence: CASSLAGSYEQYV.

The chain couples TRBV29-1 to TRBJ2-2; 7 bases agree with TRBD1. This CDR3 has 13 amino acids. J gave up 1 base and V 8 bases, and 4 bases lay outside the gene matches. From germline, CDR1 is SQVTM and CDR2 ANQGSEA. The CDR3 loop is CSYRQGNTGELFF. CDR3 bases: TGCAGCTATCGACAGGGGAACACCGGGGAGCTGTTTTTT.